This T cell receptor (beta chain) was identified during a study of Ad26.COV2.S vaccination and SARS-CoV-2 variants (dated by TCRdb to about 2021). Background for the entire study: TCRbeta repertoire sequencing served as the tool for gauging how specific and how broad the SARS-CoV-2-reactive T cell receptors were following Ad26.COV2.S vaccination. The TCR-sequenced set comprised approximately 32 samples: some 20 Ad26.COV2.S vaccine recipients, 5 placebo recipients and 8 SARS-CoV-2 convalescent individuals.

On the study overall, not on this receptor specifically: The authors noted that the TCR breadth and depth analyses may have underestimated total T cell responses. Spike-specific TCR breadth was higher in Ad26.COV2.S recipients than in placebo recipients (P = 0.0014). After vaccination, spike-specific CD8+ and CD4+ T cell responses were reported to show substantial breadth. Vaccine and placebo recipients had comparable non-spike TCR breadth, which fits with the vaccine containing only spike.

V loses 9 bases at its end and J loses 5 bases; junction bases beyond the gene matches: 11. Sequences MNHEY (CDR1) and SVGAGI (CDR2) are obtained from the germline V gene. Including the terminal cysteine and phenylalanine, the CDR3 comprises 15 residues. CDR3 DNA only is kept here, 45 bases in frame from base 1. The immunoSEQ Assay was used to sequence TCRbeta CDR3 regions. After extraction, genomic DNA underwent amplification by bias-controlled multiplex PCR, followed by high-throughput sequencing. As for the original processing: To quantify the absolute abundance of each unique TCRbeta CDR3 region, sequences were collapsed and filtered. T cell fraction was estimated by normalizing TCRbeta template counts to usable DNA, with usable DNA measured through amplification of reference genes found in all nucleated cells. Repertoire TCRs were annotated as SARS-CoV-2-specific by exact matching of V gene, CDR3 amino acid sequence and J gene to a known reactive TCR set. MIRA supplied the reference SARS-CoV-2 TCR set, which was filtered for enrichment in COVID-19-positive ImmuneCODE repertoires so that public or cross-reactive TCRs were removed. Based on the MIRA antigens, annotated TCRs were further analysed at the level of specific ORF or position within ORF. Breadth was defined as the number of annotated unique rearrangements divided by the total number of unique productive rearrangements, and depth was defined as the summed frequency of the annotated unique rearrangements. TCR breadth was compared between groups using two-sided Wilcoxon rank-sum tests. Sourced from immuneACCESS, this table was stored by TCRdb with only in-frame sequences that have V and J called. A share of the clones is absent; for the studies checked, an unresolved V gene accounts for under half, and the remainder has no known explanation. The V and J calls and clone size come from that table; D and trimming were worked out from the DNA. The sample data list over 130,000 clones, and about nine tenths of these were observed just once. The ten largest clonotypes hold more than 4.5% of the sample.

The meaning of the sample's time point label: individuals recovered from natural SARS-CoV-2 infection. A note on this clone: Its target antigen remains unknown. Per-base quality was not reported, and no clone a single base away is much larger than it.

The sequence joins TRBV6-5 to TRBJ1-4; the junction holds 8 bases that match TRBD1. The receptor comes from a human donor who had recovered from COVID-19. The specimen was peripheral blood, collected after recovery from COVID-19. The CDR3 corresponds to CASVNLRGPNEKLFF. The bases are TGTGCCAGTGTGAACCTCAGGGGGCCAAATGAAAAACTGTTTTTT.